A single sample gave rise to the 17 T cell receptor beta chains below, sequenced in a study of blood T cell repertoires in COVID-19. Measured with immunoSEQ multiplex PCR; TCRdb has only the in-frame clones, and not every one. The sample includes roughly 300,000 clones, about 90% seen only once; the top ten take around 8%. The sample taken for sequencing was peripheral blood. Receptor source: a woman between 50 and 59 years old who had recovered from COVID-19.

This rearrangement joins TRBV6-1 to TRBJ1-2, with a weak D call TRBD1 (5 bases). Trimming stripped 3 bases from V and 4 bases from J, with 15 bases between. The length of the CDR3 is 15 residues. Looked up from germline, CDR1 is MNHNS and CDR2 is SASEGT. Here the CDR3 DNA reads TGTGCCAGCAGTGAGGGCGGCGCGGGGGGCTATGGCTACACCTTC. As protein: CASSEGGAGGYGYTF.

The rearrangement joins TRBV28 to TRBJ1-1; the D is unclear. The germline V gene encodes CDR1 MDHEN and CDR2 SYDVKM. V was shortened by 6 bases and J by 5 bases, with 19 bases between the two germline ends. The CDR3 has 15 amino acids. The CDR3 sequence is CASRPNKGGGTEAFF. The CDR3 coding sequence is TGTGCCAGCAGACCCAATAAGGGTGGAGGTACTGAAGCTTTCTTT.

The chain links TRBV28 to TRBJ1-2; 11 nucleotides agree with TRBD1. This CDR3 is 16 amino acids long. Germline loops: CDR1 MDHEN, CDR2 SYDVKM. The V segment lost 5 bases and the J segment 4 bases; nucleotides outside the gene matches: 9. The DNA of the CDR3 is TGTGCCAGCAGTCCTTTACGGACAGGGGGCATCTATGGCTACACCTTC. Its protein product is CASSPLRTGGIYGYTF.

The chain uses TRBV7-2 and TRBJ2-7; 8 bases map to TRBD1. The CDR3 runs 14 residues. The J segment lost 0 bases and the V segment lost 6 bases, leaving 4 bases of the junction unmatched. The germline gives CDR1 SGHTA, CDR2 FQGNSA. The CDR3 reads CASRFTGGSYEQYF. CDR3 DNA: TGTGCCAGCAGGTTTACAGGGGGCTCCTACGAGCAGTACTTC.

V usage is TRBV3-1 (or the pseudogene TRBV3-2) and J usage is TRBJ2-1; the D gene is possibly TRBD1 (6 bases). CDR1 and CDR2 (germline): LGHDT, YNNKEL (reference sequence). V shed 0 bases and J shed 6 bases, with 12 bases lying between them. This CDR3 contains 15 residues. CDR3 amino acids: CASSQDLGGSNEQFF. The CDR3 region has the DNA TGTGCCAGCAGCCAAGATCTAGGGGGTAGCAATGAGCAGTTCTTC.

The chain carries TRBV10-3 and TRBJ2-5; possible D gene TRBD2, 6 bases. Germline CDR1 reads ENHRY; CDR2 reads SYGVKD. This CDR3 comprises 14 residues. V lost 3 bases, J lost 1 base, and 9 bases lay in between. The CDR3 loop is CAISDWDSQETQYF. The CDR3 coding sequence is TGTGCCATCAGTGATTGGGACTCCCAAGAGACCCAGTACTTC.

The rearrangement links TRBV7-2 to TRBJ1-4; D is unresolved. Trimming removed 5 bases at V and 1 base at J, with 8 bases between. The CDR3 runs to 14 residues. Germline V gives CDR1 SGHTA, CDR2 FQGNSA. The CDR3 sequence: CASSPGRTNEKLFF. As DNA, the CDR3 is TGTGCCAGCAGCCCCGGGAGAACTAATGAAAAACTGTTTTTT.

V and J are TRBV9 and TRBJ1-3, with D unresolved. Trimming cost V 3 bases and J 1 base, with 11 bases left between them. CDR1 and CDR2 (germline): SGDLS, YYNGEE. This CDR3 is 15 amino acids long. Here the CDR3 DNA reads TGTGCCAGCAGCGCCACAGCTTTGTCTGGAAACACCATATATTTT. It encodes CASSATALSGNTIYF. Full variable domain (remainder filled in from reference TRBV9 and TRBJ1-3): DSGVTQTPKHLITATGQRVTLRCSPRSGDLSVYWYQQSLDQGLQFLIQYYNGEERAKGNILERFSAQQFPDLHSELNLSSLELGDSALYFCASSATALSGNTIYFGEGSWLTVV.

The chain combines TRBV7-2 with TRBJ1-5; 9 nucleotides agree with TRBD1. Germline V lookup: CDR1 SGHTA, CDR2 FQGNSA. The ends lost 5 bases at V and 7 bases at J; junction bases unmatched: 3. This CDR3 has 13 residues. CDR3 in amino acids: CASSTDRGQPQHF. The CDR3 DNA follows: TGTGCCAGCAGCACCGACAGGGGGCAGCCCCAGCATTTT.

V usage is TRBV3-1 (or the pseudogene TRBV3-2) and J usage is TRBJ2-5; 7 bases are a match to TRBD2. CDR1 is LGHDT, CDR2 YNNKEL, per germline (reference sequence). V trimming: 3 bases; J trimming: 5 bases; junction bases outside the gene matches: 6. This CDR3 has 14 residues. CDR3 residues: CASSHLAGGETQYF. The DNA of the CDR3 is TGTGCCAGCAGCCATTTAGCGGGCGGTGAGACCCAGTACTTC.

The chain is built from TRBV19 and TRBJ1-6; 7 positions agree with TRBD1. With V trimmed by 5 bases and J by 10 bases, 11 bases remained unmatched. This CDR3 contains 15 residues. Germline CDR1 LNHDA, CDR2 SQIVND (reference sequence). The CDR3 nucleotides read TGTGCCAGTAGTTATCCGGACAGGAAAAAATCACCCCTCCACTTT. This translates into CASSYPDRKKSPLHF.

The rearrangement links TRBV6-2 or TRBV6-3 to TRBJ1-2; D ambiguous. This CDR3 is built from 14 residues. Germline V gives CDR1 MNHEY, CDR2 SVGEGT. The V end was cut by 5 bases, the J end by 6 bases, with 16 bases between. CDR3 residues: CASSTGFEVDGYTF. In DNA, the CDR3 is TGTGCCAGCAGTACGGGGTTCGAGGTGGATGGCTACACCTTC.

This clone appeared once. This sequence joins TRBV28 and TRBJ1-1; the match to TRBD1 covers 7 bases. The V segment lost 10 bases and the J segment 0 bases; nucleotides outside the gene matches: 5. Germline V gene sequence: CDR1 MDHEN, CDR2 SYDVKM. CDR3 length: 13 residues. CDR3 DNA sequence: TGTGCCATCCTCAGGGGGTTGAACACTGAAGCTTTCTTT. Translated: CAILRGLNTEAFF.

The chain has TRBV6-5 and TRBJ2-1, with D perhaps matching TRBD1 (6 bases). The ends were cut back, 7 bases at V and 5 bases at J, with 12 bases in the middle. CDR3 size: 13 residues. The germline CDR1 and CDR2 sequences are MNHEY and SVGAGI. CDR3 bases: TGTGCCAGCAAGGGACAAATGAACAATGAGCAGTTCTTC. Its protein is CASKGQMNNEQFF.

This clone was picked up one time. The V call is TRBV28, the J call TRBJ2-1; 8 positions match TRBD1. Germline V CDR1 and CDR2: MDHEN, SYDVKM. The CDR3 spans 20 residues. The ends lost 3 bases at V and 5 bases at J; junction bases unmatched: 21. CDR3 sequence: CASSLSVTGVNRPLHNEQFF. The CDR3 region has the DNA TGTGCCAGCAGTTTGTCCGTGACAGGGGTTAACAGACCACTTCACAATGAGCAGTTCTTC. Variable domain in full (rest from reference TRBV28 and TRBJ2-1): DVKVTQSSRYLVKRTGEKVFLECVQDMDHENMFWYRQDPGLGLRLIYFSYDVKMKEKGDIPEGYSVSREKKERFSLILESASTNQTSMYLCASSLSVTGVNRPLHNEQFFGPGTRLTVL.

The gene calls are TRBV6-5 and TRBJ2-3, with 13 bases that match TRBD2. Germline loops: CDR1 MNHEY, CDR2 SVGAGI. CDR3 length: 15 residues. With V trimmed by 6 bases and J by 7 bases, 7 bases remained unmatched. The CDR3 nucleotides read TGTGCCAGCAGAGTAAGACTAGCGGGAGGAAATACGCAGTATTTT. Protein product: CASRVRLAGGNTQYF.

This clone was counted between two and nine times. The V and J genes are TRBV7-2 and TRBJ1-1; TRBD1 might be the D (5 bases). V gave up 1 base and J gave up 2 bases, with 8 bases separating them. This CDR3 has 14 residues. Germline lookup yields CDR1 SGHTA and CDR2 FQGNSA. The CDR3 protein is CASSLEQVNTEAFF. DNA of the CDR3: TGTGCCAGCAGCTTAGAACAGGTCAACACTGAAGCTTTCTTT.